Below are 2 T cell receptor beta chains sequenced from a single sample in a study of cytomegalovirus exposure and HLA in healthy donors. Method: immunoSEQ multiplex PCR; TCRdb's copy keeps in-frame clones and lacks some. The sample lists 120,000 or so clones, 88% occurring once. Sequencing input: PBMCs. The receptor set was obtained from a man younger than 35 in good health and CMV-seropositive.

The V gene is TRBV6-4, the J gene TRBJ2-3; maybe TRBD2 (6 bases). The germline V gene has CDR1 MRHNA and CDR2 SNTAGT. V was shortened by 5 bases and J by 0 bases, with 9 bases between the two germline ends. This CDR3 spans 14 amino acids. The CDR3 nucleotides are TGTGCCAGCAGTCCCGGGACTAGCACAGATACGCAGTATTTT. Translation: CASSPGTSTDTQYF.

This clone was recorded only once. The CDR3 nucleotides read TGTGCCAGCAGCTTGAGGGACAGGGTTGGCTATGGCTACACCTTC. Translation gives CASSLRDRVGYGYTF. The chain has TRBV5-4 and TRBJ1-2; 9 positions match TRBD1. Per germline, CDR1 SGHNT and CDR2 YYREEE (reference sequence). This CDR3 spans 15 amino acids. J was trimmed by 4 bases and V by 1 base; bases with no gene match: 5.